The 5 T cell receptor beta chains listed next were all sequenced from one sample in a study of cytomegalovirus exposure and HLA in healthy donors. Libraries were prepared by immunoSEQ multiplex PCR; TCRdb keeps only in-frame clonotypes and omits some of them. This sample has about 360,000 clones, with approximately 90% found just once. Material for sequencing was PBMCs. The receptors come from a woman younger than 30 in good health and CMV-seronegative.

The chain has TRBV27 and TRBJ2-3, with TRBD2 matching 7 bases. Germline V gene data show CDR1 as MNHEY and CDR2 as SMNVEV (reference sequence). The V segment lost 4 bases and the J segment 6 bases; nucleotides outside the gene matches: 10. The CDR3 contains 15 residues. CDR3 sequence: CASSSPHGGLDTQYF. The DNA for the CDR3 is TGTGCCAGCAGTTCCCCCCACGGGGGGTTGGATACGCAGTATTTT.

Remarks on this clone: Germline and junction disagree at one end, which may indicate a read error. The rearrangement joins TRBV7-9 to TRBJ1-1; D may be TRBD1 (5 bases). The CDR3 is 14 residues long. Germline V gene sequence: CDR1 SEHNR, CDR2 FQNEAQ (reference sequence). The CDR3, as DNA: TGTGCCAGCAGCTTAACAACTGGCAGGGTTGAACCTTTCTTT. Its protein is CASSLTTGRVEPFF.

This rearrangement joins TRBV6-5 to TRBJ1-1, with D unclear. The V gene's germline CDR1 is MNHEY and CDR2 SVGAGI. This CDR3 has 13 amino acids. V lost 2 bases and J lost 1, with 5 bases in between. DNA for the CDR3: TGTGCCAGCAGTTACCGACAGAACACTGAAGCTTTCTTT. Amino acids: CASSYRQNTEAFF.

V is TRBV15 and J is TRBJ2-2; no clear D gene. The ends were cut back, 5 bases at V and 2 bases at J, with 12 bases in the middle. In germline, CDR1 is LNHNV, CDR2 YYDKDF (reference sequence). This CDR3 region has 15 residues. The CDR3 bases are TGTGCCACCAGCCCTCGGGTCCGTAACACCGGGGAGCTGTTTTTT. Translated: CATSPRVRNTGELFF.

This chain connects TRBV28 to TRBJ1-1; D is ambiguous. V gave up 1 base and J gave up 2 bases, with 11 bases separating them. This CDR3 is 15 amino acids long. Germline V gives CDR1 MDHEN, CDR2 SYDVKM. The CDR3 spells CASSLLRARNTEAFF. CDR3 coding DNA: TGTGCCAGCAGTTTATTACGTGCCAGAAACACTGAAGCTTTCTTT.